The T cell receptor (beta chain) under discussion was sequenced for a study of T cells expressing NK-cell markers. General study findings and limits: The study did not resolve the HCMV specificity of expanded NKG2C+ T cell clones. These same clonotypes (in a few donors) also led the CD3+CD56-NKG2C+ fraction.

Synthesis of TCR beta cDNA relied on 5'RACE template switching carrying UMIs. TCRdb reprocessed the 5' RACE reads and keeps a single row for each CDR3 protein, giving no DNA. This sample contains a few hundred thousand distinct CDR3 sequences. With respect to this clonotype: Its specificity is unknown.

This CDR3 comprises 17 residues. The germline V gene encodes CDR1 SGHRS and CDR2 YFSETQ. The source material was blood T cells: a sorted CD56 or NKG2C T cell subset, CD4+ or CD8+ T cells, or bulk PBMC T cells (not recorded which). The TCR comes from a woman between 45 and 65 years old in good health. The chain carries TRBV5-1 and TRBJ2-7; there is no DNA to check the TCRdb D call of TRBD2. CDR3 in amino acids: CASSPGLAGGLSYEQYF.